The 27 T cell receptor beta chains reported below all come from one sample, sequenced in a study of blood T cell repertoires in COVID-19. Profiled with immunoSEQ multiplex PCR; TCRdb holds only in-frame clones, not every one. The top ten clones hold roughly 15% of a sample with some 43,000 clones, 80% to 90% of them seen once. Sequenced: peripheral blood. The receptors were sampled from a man aged 55 to 70 with active COVID-19.

V usage is TRBV24-1 and J usage is TRBJ2-1; D call uncertain. This CDR3 spans 14 amino acids. V lost 3 bases to trimming and J lost 10 bases, with 15 bases between them. Germline V gene lookup returns CDR1 KGHDR and CDR2 SFDVKD. The CDR3 reads CATSDPPPLREQFF. CDR3 coding DNA: TGTGCCACCAGTGATCCCCCGCCTCTAAGAGAGCAGTTCTTC.

V and J are TRBV6-5 and TRBJ1-1; D is uncertain. Trimming took off 6 bases at V and 1 base at J, with 9 bases between the two ends. There are 13 residues in the CDR3. In germline, CDR1 is MNHEY, CDR2 SVGAGI. This chain's CDR3 is CASRPTGNTEAFF. As DNA, the CDR3 is TGTGCCAGCAGGCCGACGGGGAACACTGAAGCTTTCTTT.

The genes are TRBV14 and TRBJ1-2, with 9 bases matching TRBD1. V trimming: 3 bases; J trimming: 4 bases; junction bases outside the gene matches: 0. Germline assignment: CDR1 SGHDN and CDR2 FVKESK. The CDR3 consists of 13 residues. CDR3 in DNA: TGTGCCAGCAGCCAGGGACAGGGCTATGGCTACACCTTC. It is translated as CASSQGQGYGYTF.

This chain joins TRBV12-3 or TRBV12-4 and TRBJ1-1, with 7 bases matching TRBD1. This CDR3 spans 12 amino acids. Losses at the gene ends were 6 bases for V and 7 bases for J; bases not matched to a gene: 5. The CDR3 sequence is CASRTRDSEAFF. CDR3 coding DNA: TGTGCCAGCAGGACCCGGGACAGTGAAGCTTTCTTT.

The chain recombines TRBV5-4 with TRBJ2-5; 13 bases match TRBD2. This CDR3 has 16 residues. V was clipped by 2 bases and J by 4 bases; unmatched bases: 5. Per germline, CDR1 SGHNT and CDR2 YYREEE (reference sequence). The CDR3 DNA is TGTGCCAGCAGCTTACTAGCGGGGGGGGCCCGAGAGACCCAGTACTTC. Its translation is CASSLLAGGARETQYF.

The chain recombines TRBV12-3 or TRBV12-4 with TRBJ2-1, with TRBD1 matching over 9 bases. This CDR3 contains 13 residues. V was clipped by 8 bases and J by 5 bases; unmatched bases: 4. CDR3 sequence reads: CASSWTGDNEQFF. CDR3 sequence (DNA): TGTGCCAGCTCCTGGACAGGGGACAATGAGCAGTTCTTC.

CDR3 sequence: CASMRAQRLAEAFF. The CDR3 coding sequence is TGTGCCAGCATGAGAGCTCAACGGTTGGCTGAAGCTTTCTTT. This sequence joins TRBV2 and TRBJ1-1, with unresolved D. This CDR3 spans 14 amino acids. Germline CDR1 reads SNHLY; CDR2 reads FYNNEI. The V end lost 7 bases, the J end lost 6 bases, and 18 bases lay between the germline ends.

V and J are TRBV6-5 and TRBJ1-1; no clear D. This CDR3 contains 14 residues. Trimming stripped 6 bases from V and 1 base from J, with 12 bases between. Germline CDR1 is MNHEY and CDR2 is SVGAGI. The chain's CDR3 is CASSQRRENTEAFF. In DNA, the CDR3 is TGTGCCAGCAGCCAGCGGAGGGAGAACACTGAAGCTTTCTTT.

The chain uses TRBV6-5 and TRBJ2-5, with 13 bases fitting TRBD2. Trimming at V came to 4 bases and at J to 1 base, leaving 0 bases not matched to a gene. The CDR3 extends over 15 amino acids. CDR1 and CDR2 (germline): MNHEY, SVGAGI. The CDR3 nucleotides are TGTGCCAGCAGTTGGACTAGCGGGGGCCAAGAGACCCAGTACTTC. Its protein product is CASSWTSGGQETQYF.

The chain is built from TRBV2 and TRBJ2-3; 8 positions agree with TRBD2. The germline V gene encodes CDR1 SNHLY and CDR2 FYNNEI. CDR3 length equals 14 residues. J lost 6 bases, V lost 4 bases, and 6 bases had no gene match. CDR3 coding DNA: TGTGCCAGCAGTGGGGTCGGGGGGGAGGATACGCAGTATTTT. It translates to CASSGVGGEDTQYF.

The J gene is TRBJ1-4, the V gene TRBV19, with 9 bases aligning to TRBD1. This CDR3 has 15 amino acids. CDR1 LNHDA and CDR2 SQIVND come from the germline V gene (reference sequence). J lost 6 bases, V lost 2 bases, and 4 bases had no gene match. Here the CDR3 reads CASSIRRTGDEKLFF. CDR3 bases: TGTGCCAGTAGTATACGCCGGACAGGGGATGAAAAACTGTTTTTT.

The V gene is TRBV2, the J gene TRBJ2-3, with 7 bases aligning to TRBD2. The CDR3 runs to 20 residues. The ends lost 7 bases at V and 0 bases at J; junction bases unmatched: 22. CDR1 and CDR2 (germline): SNHLY, FYNNEI. The CDR3 protein is CASKGSSQISTSASTDTQYF. In DNA form, the CDR3 reads TGTGCCAGCAAAGGCTCCAGCCAAATTAGTACTAGCGCGAGCACAGATACGCAGTATTTT.

The chain carries TRBV19 and TRBJ2-1; perhaps TRBD1 as D (6 bases). This CDR3 is built from 16 residues. V lost 5 bases, J lost 4 bases, and 18 bases lay in between. From germline, CDR1 is LNHDA and CDR2 SQIVND (reference sequence). The CDR3: CASSPNDRTDYNEQFF. Here the CDR3 DNA reads TGTGCCAGTAGTCCGAACGACAGGACCGATTACAATGAGCAGTTCTTC.

V is TRBV15 and J is TRBJ1-1; no clear D. Germline lookup yields CDR1 LNHNV and CDR2 YYDKDF (reference sequence). V was trimmed by 0 bases and J by 0 bases, leaving 11 bases between them. CDR3 length: 16 amino acids. This chain's CDR3 is CATSRDRPGMNTEAFF. CDR3 DNA: TGTGCCACCAGCAGAGATAGGCCCGGGATGAACACTGAAGCTTTCTTT.

This chain links TRBV7-6 with TRBJ2-4; 9 nucleotides line up with TRBD2. Trimming at V came to 5 bases and at J to 0 bases, leaving 14 bases not matched to a gene. Germline CDR1 reads SGHVS; CDR2 reads FNYEAQ. The CDR3 extends over 19 amino acids. The CDR3 nucleotides are TGTGCCAGCAGCCCTATAGCGGGGGAGCTTTTGCTAGCCAAAAACATTCAGTACTTC. It is translated as CASSPIAGELLLAKNIQYF.

The gene calls are TRBV3-1 (or the pseudogene TRBV3-2) and TRBJ1-3, with 10 bases fitting TRBD1. V lost 4 bases, J lost 3 bases, and 15 bases stayed unmatched. Germline loops: CDR1 LGHDT, CDR2 YNNKEL (reference sequence). CDR3 size: 19 residues. DNA for the CDR3: TGTGCCAGCAGCCTCTATAATGCTAAGGGACAGGGGCATGGAAACACCATATATTTT. Translating it yields CASSLYNAKGQGHGNTIYF.

V gene TRBV6-6 combines with J gene TRBJ1-1, with 9 bases fitting TRBD1. CDR1 and CDR2 from the germline V gene are MNHNY and SVGAGI (reference sequence). The junction had 11 bases not matched to a gene; V was cut back by 5 bases and J by 4 bases. The CDR3 has 16 residues. The CDR3: CASSTQQGARGTEAFF. DNA of the CDR3: TGTGCCAGCAGTACCCAACAGGGGGCGCGGGGCACTGAAGCTTTCTTT.

The rearrangement links TRBV18 to TRBJ1-2, with a weak D call TRBD1 (6 bases). CDR1 and CDR2 from the germline V gene are KGHSH and LQKENI. The CDR3 length is 14 residues. V was pared by 2 bases and J by 1 base, with 8 bases between. CDR3 nucleotide sequence: TGTGCCAGCTCACCAGGACAGAGTAACTATGGCTACACCTTC. This sequence encodes CASSPGQSNYGYTF.

The rearrangement uses TRBV18 and TRBJ2-7; D may be TRBD2 (5 bases). The germline V and J ends were trimmed by 6 bases and 6 bases, with 15 bases remaining between them. Germline CDR1 reads KGHSH; CDR2 reads LQKENI. The CDR3 totals 13 residues. CDR3 DNA: TGTGCCAGCTCCTCGACGACGGCGGGCGAGCAGTACTTC. This translates into CASSSTTAGEQYF. Full variable domain (rest looked up from reference TRBV18 and TRBJ2-7): NAGVMQNPRHLVRRRGQEARLRCSPMKGHSHVYWYRQLPEEGLKFMVYLQKENIIDESGMPKERFSAEFPKEGPSILRIQQVVRGDSAAYFCASSSTTAGEQYFGPGTRLTVT.

The chain employs TRBV6-6 and TRBJ2-2; weak D call: TRBD1 (5 bases). Deletions cut 7 bases from V and 4 bases from J, with 13 bases between. The germline gives CDR1 MNHNY, CDR2 SVGAGI (reference sequence). This CDR3 is built from 14 residues. The CDR3 sequence is CASNTRQITGELFF. CDR3 coding DNA: TGTGCCAGCAATACTCGACAGATCACCGGGGAGCTGTTTTTT.

This chain links TRBV6-5 with TRBJ2-5; 7 bases line up with TRBD1. This CDR3 contains 14 residues. The germline V gene has CDR1 MNHEY and CDR2 SVGAGI. The V segment lost 6 bases and the J segment 4 bases; nucleotides outside the gene matches: 8. The CDR3 sequence: CASRRGLSGETQYF. In nucleotides, the CDR3 is TGTGCCAGCAGAAGGGGGCTTTCGGGAGAGACCCAGTACTTC.

This rearrangement joins TRBV5-4 to TRBJ1-5; D remains ambiguous. The germline gives CDR1 SGHNT, CDR2 YYREEE (reference sequence). The V gene lost 2 bases and the J gene lost 7 bases, with 25 bases spanning the gap. This CDR3 is 18 amino acids long. The CDR3 sequence is CASSFHPPIDGANQPQHF. The CDR3, as DNA: TGTGCCAGCAGCTTCCACCCACCGATCGACGGAGCCAACCAGCCCCAGCATTTT.

The CDR3 region is CASSPTTGLAVRYF. The DNA for the CDR3 is TGTGCCAGCAGCCCAACGACGGGACTAGCGGTACGGTACTTC. V gene TRBV11-2 combines with J gene TRBJ2-7; the match to TRBD2 covers 11 bases. The CDR3 spans 14 residues. CDR1 is SGHAT, CDR2 FQNNGV, per germline. J lost 12 bases, V lost 5 bases, and 12 bases had no gene match.

The CDR3, as DNA: TGTGCCAGCAATCCCTCTAACTTCTATGGCTACACCTTC. Amino acids: CASNPSNFYGYTF. V and J are TRBV6-5 and TRBJ1-2; D uncertain. Germline lookup yields CDR1 MNHEY and CDR2 SVGAGI. V was trimmed by 7 bases and J by 4 bases, leaving 13 bases between them. CDR3 length equals 13 residues.

This clone was observed a handful of times. The chain has TRBV11-3 and TRBJ2-1; D is undetermined. V was shortened by 0 bases and J by 9 bases, with 9 bases between the two germline ends. This CDR3 spans 13 amino acids. CDR1 is SGHNT, CDR2 YENEEA, per germline. The CDR3 loop is CASSLDLGGEQFF. The CDR3 DNA follows: TGTGCCAGCAGCTTAGATCTAGGCGGTGAGCAGTTCTTC.

The chain links TRBV5-6 to TRBJ2-5; tentatively, D is TRBD2 (5 bases). Trimming took off 3 bases at V and 2 bases at J, with 14 bases between the two ends. Germline V gene data show CDR1 as SGHDT and CDR2 as YYEEEE. The CDR3 is made up of 15 amino acids. The CDR3 region has the DNA TGTGCCAGCAGCTCCCCCGTCCGGGGACAAGAGACCCAGTACTTC. Its translation is CASSSPVRGQETQYF.

The chain recombines TRBV6-5 with TRBJ2-7; D perhaps matches TRBD2 (6 bases). V was shortened by 8 bases and J by 3 bases, with 17 bases between the two germline ends. Germline V gene data show CDR1 as MNHEY and CDR2 as SVGAGI. There are 14 residues in the CDR3. The CDR3 reads CASAVGGVGYEQYF. For the CDR3, the DNA is TGTGCCAGCGCGGTGGGGGGAGTGGGCTACGAGCAGTACTTC.